This T cell receptor beta chain stems from a study of OX40 agonist ivuxolimab in advanced cancers. In the study overall: With ivuxolimab, an agonistic anti-OX40 (CD134) antibody, patients were treated. Those enrolled were 82.7% male, with a mean age of around 57 years and ages from about 20 to 85.

Study-level points and caveats: The study observed clonal expansion of CD4+ and CD8+ blood T cells by week 6 at 0.1 to 3.0 mg/kg.

Remarks on this clone: Its antigen is not known.

Germline V lookup: CDR1 GTSNPN, CDR2 SVGIG (reference sequence). There are 16 residues in the CDR3. V lost 0 bases and J lost 4, with 18 bases in between. TCRdb's table, derived via immunoSEQ multiplex PCR, lists solely in-frame clones and lacks some. The repertoire holds 65,000 to 90,000 clones, with about 90% as singletons. The clonotype was recovered from an adult with an advanced solid tumor such as melanoma, head and neck, liver or kidney cancer. The chain carries TRBV30 and TRBJ1-2; no definite D call. Sequences were derived from CD4+ or CD8+ T cells sorted from blood, sampled in a trial of the OX40 agonist ivuxolimab. The CDR3 DNA is TGTGCCTGGAGTGTCCCGATACTTAACCTAGGCTATGGCTACACCTTC. Encoded protein: CAWSVPILNLGYGYTF.